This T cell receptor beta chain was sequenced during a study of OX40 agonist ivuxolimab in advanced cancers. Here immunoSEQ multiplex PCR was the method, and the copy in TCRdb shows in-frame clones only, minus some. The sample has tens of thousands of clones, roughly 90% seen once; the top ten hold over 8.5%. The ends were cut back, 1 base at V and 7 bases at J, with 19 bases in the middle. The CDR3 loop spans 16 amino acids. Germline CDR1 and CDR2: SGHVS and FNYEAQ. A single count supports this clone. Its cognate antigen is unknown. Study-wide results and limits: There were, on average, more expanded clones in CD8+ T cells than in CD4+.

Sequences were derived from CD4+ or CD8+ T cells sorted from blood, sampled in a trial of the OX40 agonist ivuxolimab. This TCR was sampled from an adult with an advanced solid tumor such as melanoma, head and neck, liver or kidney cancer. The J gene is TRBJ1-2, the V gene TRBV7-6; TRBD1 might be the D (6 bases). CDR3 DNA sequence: TGTGCCAGCAGCTTAGTGCTGGGGGCAAGGGTTGGTGGCTACACCTTC. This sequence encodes CASSLVLGARVGGYTF.